The 20 T cell receptor beta chains listed next were all sequenced from one sample in a study of cytomegalovirus exposure and HLA in healthy donors. PCR amplification relied on 60 Vbeta primers (plus 13 Jbeta primers). Profiling relied on immunoSEQ multiplex PCR, and the TCRdb table lists in-frame clones only, not all of them. There are 150,000 to 200,000 clones in the sample; roughly four fifths occur only once, and 1.5% to 2% lies in the top ten. Sequencing was carried out using PBMCs. Every receptor here comes from a man aged 25-45 years in good health and CMV-seronegative.

The rearrangement uses TRBV18 and TRBJ2-7; D gene unclear. Germline values: CDR1 KGHSH, CDR2 LQKENI. V lost 2 bases and J 2 bases, leaving 13 bases between the germline ends. CDR3 size: 15 residues. The CDR3 region has the DNA TGTGCCAGCTCACCAGGGTTGACTTCGGCCTACGAGCAGTACTTC. Its translation is CASSPGLTSAYEQYF.

The chain uses TRBV6-5 and TRBJ2-1, with 11 bases identical to TRBD2. CDR1 is MNHEY, CDR2 SVGAGI, per germline. The CDR3 covers 15 residues. V was pared by 2 bases and J by 9 bases, with 6 bases of the junction left unmatched. This CDR3 reads CASSYELAGAGEQFF. CDR3 sequence (DNA): TGTGCCAGCAGTTACGAACTAGCGGGAGCGGGTGAGCAGTTCTTC.

This clone showed up just a few times. The gene calls are TRBV28 and TRBJ2-7; D is unclear. Germline lookup yields CDR1 MDHEN and CDR2 SYDVKM. V was clipped by 5 bases and J by 4 bases, with 21 bases between them. The CDR3 is 16 amino acids. The CDR3: CASSPIGTVDSYEQYF. DNA for the CDR3: TGTGCCAGCAGTCCCATAGGTACGGTTGACTCTTACGAGCAGTACTTC.

This clone was counted once. The J gene is TRBJ2-1, the V gene TRBV29-1; D perhaps matches TRBD2 (5 bases). CDR1 and CDR2 (germline): SQVTM, ANQGSEA. V was cut by 7 bases and J by 0 bases, with 16 bases left in between. The CDR3 is 15 residues long. For the CDR3, the DNA is TGCAGCGGAGGAGGAGACGGTAACTCCTACAATGAGCAGTTCTTC. Amino acid sequence: CSGGGDGNSYNEQFF.

This chain connects TRBV18 to TRBJ1-1; no reliable D call. There are 12 residues in the CDR3. Germline V gene sequence: CDR1 KGHSH, CDR2 LQKENI. V lost 5 bases and J lost 4, with 8 bases in between. The CDR3 sequence is CASSAPGTEAFF. The CDR3 nucleotides read TGTGCCAGCTCAGCGCCAGGCACTGAAGCTTTCTTT.

The chain employs TRBV27 and TRBJ2-6, with D perhaps TRBD1 (5 bases). CDR3 length equals 18 residues. With 5 bases removed from V and 2 bases from J, the gap between germline ends came to 19 bases. CDR1 and CDR2 (germline): MNHEY, SMNVEV (reference sequence). This CDR3 reads CASSLGHSLRPGANVLTF. The DNA for the CDR3 is TGTGCCAGCAGTCTCGGACATTCCCTCCGACCTGGGGCCAACGTCCTGACTTTC.

The chain recombines TRBV9 with TRBJ2-2; D perhaps matches TRBD2 (6 bases). Germline V gene sequence: CDR1 SGDLS, CDR2 YYNGEE. Trimming stripped 4 bases from V and 6 bases from J, with 13 bases between. The CDR3 sequence is 14 residues long. The CDR3 is CASSSRRDSGELFF. The DNA for the CDR3 is TGTGCCAGCAGCTCCAGGCGGGATTCCGGGGAGCTGTTTTTT.

The rearrangement links TRBV19 to TRBJ2-7; D possibly corresponds to TRBD1 (5 bases). Germline assignment: CDR1 LNHDA and CDR2 SQIVND (reference sequence). The germline V and J ends were trimmed by 5 bases and 0 bases, with 11 bases remaining between them. The CDR3 spans 14 residues. CDR3 in DNA: TGTGCCAGTAGTGCGGCACAGGCCTCCTACGAGCAGTACTTC. Its protein product is CASSAAQASYEQYF.

The V and J genes are TRBV28 and TRBJ1-2; D gene ambiguous. Germline lookup yields CDR1 MDHEN and CDR2 SYDVKM. V was shortened by 1 base and J by 1 base, with 4 bases between the two germline ends. The CDR3 runs 13 residues. Here the CDR3 reads CASSLSVNYGYTF. The CDR3 DNA sequence: TGTGCCAGCAGTTTATCAGTTAACTATGGCTACACCTTC.

V is TRBV28 and J is TRBJ1-1; D gene uncertain. Between the trimmed V and J ends, which lost 5 bases and 8 bases, there was a span of 21 bases. Germline CDR1 is MDHEN and CDR2 is SYDVKM. This CDR3 is built from 15 residues. As DNA, the CDR3 is TGTGCCAGCAGTCGCTACCCCATCGAGGGCCCCGAAGCTTTCTTT. As protein: CASSRYPIEGPEAFF.

This sequence joins TRBV7-6 and TRBJ2-7, with 8 positions matching TRBD2. V lost 2 bases, J lost 5 bases, and 11 bases stayed unmatched. Germline V lookup: CDR1 SGHVS, CDR2 FNYEAQ. This CDR3 is built from 16 residues. DNA for the CDR3: TGTGCCAGCAGCTTAAAACCGGCGGGAGGTATCGACGAGCAGTACTTC. Amino acid sequence: CASSLKPAGGIDEQYF.

The CDR3 spells CASSSIQGRDQPQHF. The CDR3 DNA is TGTGCCAGCAGCTCTATACAGGGAAGGGATCAGCCCCAGCATTTT. V and J are TRBV7-9 and TRBJ1-5; a possible D gene is TRBD1 (6 bases). Germline V lookup: CDR1 SEHNR, CDR2 FQNEAQ (reference sequence). Trimming left V 4 bases short and J 5 bases short, with 15 bases between. The CDR3 length is 15 residues. Together with reference TRBV7-9 and TRBJ1-5, the CDR3 gives the full variable domain: DTGVSQNPRHKITKRGQNVTFRCDPISEHNRLYWYRQTLGQGPEFLTYFQNEAQLEKSRLLSDRFSAERPKGSFSTLEIQRTEQGDSAMYLCASSSIQGRDQPQHFGDGTRLSIL.

Worth noting for this clone: Mismatch with germline at one junction end may stem from a read error. The rearrangement links TRBV2 to TRBJ2-7; 10 bases are shared with TRBD2. The CDR3 loop spans 15 amino acids. Germline V gene lookup returns CDR1 SNHLY and CDR2 FYNNEI. The chain's CDR3 is CASSEGLAASYEQYF. Here the CDR3 DNA reads TGTGCCAGCAGCGAAGGACTAGCGGCTTCCTACGAGCAGTACTTC.

The rearrangement links TRBV6-5 to TRBJ2-3, with D perhaps TRBD2 (6 bases). V lost 6 bases to trimming and J lost 6 bases, with 13 bases between them. This CDR3 has 13 residues. Germline V gene lookup returns CDR1 MNHEY and CDR2 SVGAGI. Here the CDR3 reads CASRAGISDTQYF. CDR3 bases: TGTGCCAGCAGGGCGGGGATTTCGGATACGCAGTATTTT.

This clone was detected only a few times. V gene TRBV10-3 combines with J gene TRBJ1-5; no firm D call. The CDR3 extends over 17 amino acids. The V gene lost 0 bases and the J gene lost 4 bases, with 16 bases spanning the gap. Germline V gene sequence: CDR1 ENHRY, CDR2 SYGVKD. As DNA, the CDR3 is TGTGCCATCAGTGAGTCAAAAGAATCAAACTCTAATCAGCCCCAGCATTTT. Amino acids: CAISESKESNSNQPQHF.

The rearrangement uses TRBV2 and TRBJ1-4; D call uncertain. Trimming took 7 bases from V and 7 from J, leaving 13 bases between them. The germline gives CDR1 SNHLY, CDR2 FYNNEI. This CDR3 region has 13 residues. CDR3 coding DNA: TGTGCCAGCATACTATCCGCACGTGAAAAACTGTTTTTT. Protein: CASILSAREKLFF.

This chain connects TRBV15 to TRBJ2-2; D is undetermined. CDR3 length: 14 residues. The germline V and J ends were trimmed by 7 bases and 0 bases, with 9 bases remaining between them. Germline lookup yields CDR1 LNHNV and CDR2 YYDKDF (reference sequence). In DNA form, the CDR3 reads TGTGCCACCACTGGGCCCGCGAACACCGGGGAGCTGTTTTTT. It yields the protein CATTGPANTGELFF.

DNA for the CDR3: TGTGCCAGCAGTGAGGGGTCTAGCTGGTCCTACAATGAGCAGTTCTTC. Amino acid sequence: CASSEGSSWSYNEQFF. V and J are TRBV6-1 and TRBJ2-1, with D possibly matching TRBD2 (5 bases). The V end lost 3 bases, the J end lost 1 base, and 13 bases lay between the germline ends. In germline, CDR1 is MNHNS, CDR2 SASEGT. The CDR3 contains 16 residues.

This clone appeared once. This probably arose from a read error, given a far larger clone one base away. The J gene is TRBJ1-1, the V gene TRBV7-3; weak D call: TRBD1 (6 bases). V was clipped by 4 bases and J by 5 bases, with 8 bases between them. The CDR3 runs 12 residues. CDR1 and CDR2 from the germline V gene are SGHTA and FQGTGA. In nucleotides, the CDR3 is TGTGCCAGCAGCTCCACAGGGACTGAAGCTTTCTTT. It is translated as CASSSTGTEAFF.

The chain combines TRBV4-1 with TRBJ2-2; 8 bases are shared with TRBD2. The CDR3 spans 19 residues. In germline, CDR1 is MGHRA, CDR2 YSYEKL. V trimming: 0 bases; J trimming: 0 bases; junction bases outside the gene matches: 9. CDR3 residues: CASSQESSGLAANTGELFF. The CDR3 DNA reads TGCGCCAGCAGCCAAGAATCCTCAGGACTAGCCGCGAACACCGGGGAGCTGTTTTTT.